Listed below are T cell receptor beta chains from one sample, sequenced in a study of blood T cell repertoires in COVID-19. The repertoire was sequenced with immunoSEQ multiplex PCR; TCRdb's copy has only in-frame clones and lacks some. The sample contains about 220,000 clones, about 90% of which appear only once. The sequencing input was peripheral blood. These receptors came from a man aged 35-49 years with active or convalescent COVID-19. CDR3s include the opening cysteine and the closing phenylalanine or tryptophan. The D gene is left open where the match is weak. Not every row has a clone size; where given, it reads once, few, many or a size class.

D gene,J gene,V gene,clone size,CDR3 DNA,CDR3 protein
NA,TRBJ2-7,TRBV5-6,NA,TGTGCCAGCAGCTTGTACAGGGCCGAGCAGTACTTC,CASSLYRAEQYF
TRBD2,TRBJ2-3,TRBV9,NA,TGTGCCAGCAGCGCAGGACTAGCGGGGGTCACTAGCACAGATACGCAGTATTTT,CASSAGLAGVTSTDTQYF
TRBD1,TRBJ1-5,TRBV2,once,TGTGCCAGCAGACCCACAGGGGTCGGTCAGCCCCAGCATTTT,CASRPTGVGQPQHF
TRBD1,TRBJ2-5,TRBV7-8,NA,TGTGCCAGCAGCTCGGACAGGCAAGAGACCCAGTACTTC,CASSSDRQETQYF
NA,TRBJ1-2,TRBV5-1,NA,TGCGCCAGCAGCTCGGATCAGGGGCTACGATGGGGCTACACCTTC,CASSSDQGLRWGYTF
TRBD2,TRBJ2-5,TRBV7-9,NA,TGTGCCAGCAGCTTAGCTCTAGCGGGAGGGTCCCAGTACTTC,CASSLALAGGSQYF
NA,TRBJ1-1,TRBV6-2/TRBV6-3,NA,TGTGCCAGCAGTTTGTCGGGTATCCAAGCTTTCTTT,CASSLSGIQAFF
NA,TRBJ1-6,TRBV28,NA,TGTGCTCGGAGGCAGTATAATTCACCCCTCCACTTT,CARRQYNSPLHF
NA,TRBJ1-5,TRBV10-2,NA,TGCGCCAGCAGTGCGGGGGGCAGTCACAATCAGCCCCAGCATTTT,CASSAGGSHNQPQHF
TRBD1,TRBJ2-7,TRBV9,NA,TGTGCCAGCAGCGGAACCCCCTTGGGACAGGGTTCTGTGCACGAGCAGTACTTC,CASSGTPLGQGSVHEQYF
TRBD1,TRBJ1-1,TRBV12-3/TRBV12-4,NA,TGTGCCAGCAGTTCCAGGGGGTTGTCTGAAGCTTTCTTT,CASSSRGLSEAFF
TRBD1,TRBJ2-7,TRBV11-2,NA,TGTGCCAGCAGCCCTTGGACAGGGAAAGAGCAGTACTTC,CASSPWTGKEQYF
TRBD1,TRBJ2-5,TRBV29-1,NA,TGCAGCGGCTCGACAGGGTCAGAGACCCAGTACTTC,CSGSTGSETQYF
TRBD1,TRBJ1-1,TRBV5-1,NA,TGCGCCAGCAGCGGAAAGACAGGGGCGAACACTGAAGCTTTCTTT,CASSGKTGANTEAFF
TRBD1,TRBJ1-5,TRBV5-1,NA,TGCGCCAGCAGCCCCGGACAGGGCCCTCAGCCCCAGCATTTT,CASSPGQGPQPQHF
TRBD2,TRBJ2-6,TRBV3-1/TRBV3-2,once,TGTGCCAGCAGCCAACTAGCGGGGCCCTCTGGGGCCAACGTCCTGACTTTC,CASSQLAGPSGANVLTF
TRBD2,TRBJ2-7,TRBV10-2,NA,TGCGCCAGCAGCCAACTAGCGGGAGGGTACGAGCAGTACTTC,CASSQLAGGYEQYF